A single TCR beta chain is shown here with its context. What it recognizes is unknown. TCRdb's copy holds only in-frame clones and misses some; the assay was immunoSEQ multiplex PCR. The repertoire includes 100,000 to 150,000 clones, approximately 96% of them detected once, and 0.024% sits in the top ten. During corrective heart surgery, resections were taken, and the thymus tissue came from them. Donors were healthy Finnish babies undergoing corrective operations for congenital heart defects. This sample stems from a study of human thymus T cells. Broader study findings: Gene usage (both V and J) appeared biased in thymic and blood repertoires. As related research reported, thymic repertoires overlapped highly among unrelated individuals.

V gave up 2 bases and J gave up 7 bases, with 9 bases separating them. CDR3 size: 13 residues. The V gene's germline CDR1 is MNHNY and CDR2 SVGAGI (reference sequence). The sample taken for sequencing was thymus tissue. This TCR came from a boy in the first two years of life with a congenital heart defect but otherwise immunologically healthy. J is TRBJ1-5 and V is TRBV6-6, with D possibly matching TRBD1 (5 bases). The CDR3 region has the DNA TGTGCCAGCAGTTACCCGGGACCCCAGCCCCAGCATTTT. This codes for CASSYPGPQPQHF.